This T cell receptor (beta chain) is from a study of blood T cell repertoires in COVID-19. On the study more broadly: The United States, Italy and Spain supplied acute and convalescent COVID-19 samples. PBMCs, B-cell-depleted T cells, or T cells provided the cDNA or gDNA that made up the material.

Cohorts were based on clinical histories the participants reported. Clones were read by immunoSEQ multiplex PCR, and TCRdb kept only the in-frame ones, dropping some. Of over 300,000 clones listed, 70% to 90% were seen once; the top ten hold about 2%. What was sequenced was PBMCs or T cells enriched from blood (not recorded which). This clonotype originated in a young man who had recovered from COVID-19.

The CDR3 reads CASRGGSNSPLHF. CDR3 DNA: TGTGCCAGCAGGGGGGGTTCTAATTCACCCCTCCACTTT. V usage is TRBV12-3 or TRBV12-4 and J usage is TRBJ1-6, with D perhaps TRBD1 (5 bases). The CDR3 runs 13 residues. V lost 6 bases, J lost 6 bases, and 9 bases lay in between.